This T cell receptor beta chain emerged from a study of tumor-infiltrating lymphocytes in primary liver carcinoma (dated by TCRdb to 2015 to 2018). Regarding the study in general: Hepatocellular carcinoma (four) or combined HCC and intrahepatic cholangiocarcinoma (one) was present in the five patients, who were three men and two women aged 30 to 69 years. The five patients had tumors staged T1-T3 N0M0, with maximum diameters ranging from about 4 to 11 cm. Roughly 3.65 to 7.13 million productive TCRbeta reads were obtained per sample, and no significant difference in read depth was found between tissue types. Across five regions of each liver tumor, along with adjacent normal tissue and blood, the study brought together TCRbeta repertoire sequencing, expression microarrays and whole-exome sequencing. A total of about 35 specimens from 5 patients, comprising some 25 tumor regions, 5 adjacent noncancerous liver tissues and 5 peripheral blood samples, were covered by TCRbeta repertoire sequencing. Repertoires from technical replicates were highly reproducible, with mean shared-clone rates approximately 0.92 and correlation coefficients above 0.98. The paper as a whole reports these results and caveats: Only the TCR beta chain was sequenced, so true repertoire diversity is likely underestimated because unpaired alpha chains were not captured. Only five patients were included in the study, and the authors note that the findings should be validated in a larger study. Repertoire overlap was found to be higher between tumor regions (mean approximately 35%) than between tumor-adjacent (around 17%) or tumor-blood (around 14%) pairs, consistent with antigen-driven expansion. Since the samples were bulk and unsorted, there was no way to compare CD4+ and CD8+ T cell repertoires. Compared with blood, tumors had a significantly larger share of the repertoire taken up by the top 250 clones (p = 0.039).

The germline V gene gives CDR1 as MNHNS and CDR2 as SASEGT. Relative to germline, V is 7 bases shorter and J is 0 bases shorter, with 13 bases between their ends. The CDR3 holds 14 amino acids from the cysteine to the phenylalanine. Only the CDR3 DNA is retained, 42 bases long and in frame from the first base. At least ten counts were recorded for this clonotype. What antigen it recognizes has not been identified. The input lacks base qualities; no much larger clone sits a single base away. A constant-region primer and ProtoScript II reverse transcriptase were used to reverse-transcribe TCRbeta-specific cDNA from roughly 0.55 ug total RNA. TCRbeta libraries were built with three nested multiplex PCR rounds, a slightly modified ARM-PCR procedure. Each of the first two PCR rounds ran for around 10 cycles using multiplex TRBV1-TRBV30 forward primers together with a Cbeta reverse primer. Sample barcodes and Illumina adapters were added in a final 25-cycle PCR using Deep VentR polymerase. Before sequencing, amplicons of 200-500 bp were gel-purified using a QIAquick gel extraction kit. The TCRbeta amplicons were sequenced with 250-bp paired-end reads on an Illumina HiSeq 2500. In the original analysis: Trimmomatic v0.33 was used to quality-trim the reads, and FLASH v1.2.11 was used to merge paired reads so that full CDR3 sequences could be recovered. MiGEC v1.2.1b assigned V, D and J germline segments to the rearranged TCRbeta sequences. VDJtools v1.0.0 computed clonotype statistics and Shannon-Wiener diversity indices. To cut down on sampling bias, every analysis after diversity analysis relied on just the 250 most abundant clonotypes from each sample. TCRdb trimmed the raw reads at Q25, called clones with MiXCR and kept productive beta chains. Each entry is one CDR3 protein sequence, shown with its most common DNA and genes. These V and J calls are TCRdb output, not the study's own analysis. This sample comprises 85,000 to 100,000 distinct CDR3 sequences, about 73% of them detected only once. The top ten constitute roughly 27% of the sample.

Without any cell sorting, total RNA and DNA were extracted together from about 19-30 mg of bulk tissue using the AllPrep DNA/RNA mini kit. Surgical resection was performed in China between 2015 and early 2016 on four to six patients with histopathologically diagnosed primary liver carcinoma. At the time of sampling, the patients were treatment-naive and had chronic HBV infection. Fresh tumor and adjacent tissue pieces were bisected, with one half stored in RNAlater at -80 degrees C and the other half sent for histology. The sequenced material came from tumor-adjacent normal liver tissue. This TCR was recovered from a middle-aged man with primary liver carcinoma and hepatitis B virus infection. The chain links TRBV6-1 with TRBJ2-7; the D gene is perhaps TRBD2, on 5 matching bases. The CDR3 protein: CASKVEAHSYEQYF. The bases read TGTGCCAGCAAGGTGGAGGCGCACTCCTACGAGCAGTACTTC.